The entry that follows covers one T cell receptor beta chain sequence. The antigen is not known. CDR1 and CDR2 (germline): MNHEY, SMNVEV (reference sequence). The CDR3 covers 13 residues. With 8 bases clipped from V and 4 bases from J, the junction kept 6 bases outside the gene matches. This entry is derived from a study of Ad26.COV2.S vaccination and SARS-CoV-2 variants. Treatment denoted: some 19 received Ad26.COV2.S at low or high dose, single or two shots; about 5 received placebo; per-sample allocation not given. The samples were gathered on day 63 after the first injection of vaccine or placebo. Only in-frame clones appear in the TCRdb table, and some are missing; sequencing was by immunoSEQ multiplex PCR. The repertoire includes more than 300,000 clones, over 80% of them detected once, and 2.1% sits in the top ten. Broader study findings: Recipients of vaccine and of placebo showed similar breadth of their non-spike TCR repertoires. Following vaccination, spike-specific CD8+ and CD4+ T cell responses reportedly exhibited substantial breadth. Analyses of TCR breadth and depth may have underestimated total T cell responses.

This chain uses TRBV27 with TRBJ2-7; TRBD1 aligns across 9 bases. Here the sequenced sample was peripheral blood, taken in a trial of Ad26.COV2.S vaccine versus placebo. The receptor comes from a person between 18 and 65 years old who received the Ad26.COV2.S COVID-19 vaccine or a placebo. The CDR3 DNA reads TGTGCCAGCTCGGGACAGGGTAGGTACGAGCAGTACTTC. Translated: CASSGQGRYEQYF.